The T cell receptor (beta chain) described here comes from a study of T cell responses to AZD1222 COVID-19 vaccine. Whole-study results and caveats: Most donors were white British and more were female, and clonal diversity was possibly underestimated. Just a handful of AZD1222 recipients tested seropositive at baseline. The peak T cell response came first, and repertoires were sampled only after it. In the spike-specific TCR repertoire, nearly half reportedly target unmutated variant regions.

This CDR3 region has 15 residues. Trimming at V came to 4 bases and at J to 4 bases, leaving 6 bases not matched to a gene. Looked up from germline, CDR1 is SGHRS and CDR2 is YFSETQ. Repertoires were generated with immunoSEQ multiplex PCR, while TCRdb's copy carries only in-frame clones and drops some. The table records 95,000 or so clones, approximately 91% of them present only once. This clone was counted between two and nine times. Its antigen is still unknown. The sequencing used peripheral blood, collected on day 0 of AZD1222 vaccination. The TCR sequence derives from an adult in good health. The chain couples TRBV5-1 to TRBJ1-3; 9 bases agree with TRBD1. CDR3 region: CASSRDRASGNTIYF. The CDR3 coding sequence is TGCGCCAGCAGCAGGGACAGGGCCTCGGGAAACACCATATATTTT. Drawing the rest from reference TRBV5-1 and TRBJ1-3, the complete variable domain is KAGVTQTPRYLIKTRGQQVTLSCSPISGHRSVSWYQQTPGQGLQFLFEYFSETQRNKGNFPGRFSGRQFSNSRSEMNVSTLELGDSALYLCASSRDRASGNTIYFGEGSWLTVV.